The 9 T cell receptor beta chains reported below all come from one sample, sequenced in a study of radiotherapy plus CTLA-4 blockade in lung cancer (dated by TCRdb to between 2017 and 2018). Library preparation was by the immunoSEQ multiplex PCR assay. Sourced from immuneACCESS, this table was stored by TCRdb with only in-frame sequences that have V and J called. A share of the clones is absent; for the studies checked, an unresolved V gene accounts for under half, and the remainder has no known explanation. The sample records 35,000 to 50,000 clones, approximately 70% of which are singletons. 3% to 4% of the sample comes from the top ten. The material sequenced was peripheral blood, taken from a patient treated with radiotherapy plus ipilimumab. These receptors came from a human donor with non-small cell lung cancer who had a complete response to radiotherapy plus ipilimumab.

Ten or more counts support this clone. V gene TRBV5-6 combines with J gene TRBJ2-7, with D perhaps TRBD2 (6 bases). Per germline, CDR1 SGHDT and CDR2 YYEEEE. V gave up 1 base and J gave up 3 bases, with 11 bases separating them. The CDR3 contains 14 residues. CDR3 DNA sequence: TGTGCCAGCAGCTTGTCGGAGGGATTCTACGAGCAGTACTTC. Translated: CASSLSEGFYEQYF.

In DNA, the CDR3 is TGTGCCAGCAGCTTAGCTAGGGCGCGGGGGGATAGGTATACGCAGTATTTT. Its translation is CASSLARARGDRYTQYF. V and J are TRBV7-8 and TRBJ2-3; the match to TRBD2 covers 8 bases. Germline V gene lookup returns CDR1 SGHVS and CDR2 FQNEAQ. The CDR3 runs 17 residues. V was clipped by 0 bases and J by 7 bases; unmatched bases: 12.

The chain employs TRBV6-5 and TRBJ2-3, with D possibly being TRBD1 (6 bases). The germline CDR1 and CDR2 sequences are MNHEY and SVGAGI. CDR3 length: 14 residues. V lost 6 bases, J lost 2 bases, and 12 bases lay in between. The CDR3 nucleotides are TGTGCCAGCAGCCTGGACAGCTACACAGATACGCAGTATTTT. It codes for CASSLDSYTDTQYF.

V and J are TRBV2 and TRBJ2-2, with 9 bases fitting TRBD2. Per germline, CDR1 SNHLY and CDR2 FYNNEI. Germline trimming cut 11 bases from V and 4 bases from J; bases unmatched to any gene: 8. The CDR3 has 14 amino acids. CDR3 in DNA: TGTGCCGCTCGCGGGGGGGCGGTCACCGGGGAGCTGTTTTTT. As protein: CAARGGAVTGELFF.

The chain employs TRBV10-3 and TRBJ2-2; D is perhaps TRBD1 (7 bases). V was pared by 6 bases and J by 3 bases, with 14 bases between. The CDR3 extends over 15 amino acids. Germline V gene lookup returns CDR1 ENHRY and CDR2 SYGVKD. The CDR3 here is CAIREGQLDTGELFF. The CDR3 coding sequence is TGTGCCATCAGGGAGGGACAGTTAGACACCGGGGAGCTGTTTTTT.

J is TRBJ2-7 and V is TRBV9; the match to TRBD2 covers 10 bases. The CDR3 sequence is 15 residues long. Germline V CDR1 and CDR2: SGDLS, YYNGEE. V dropped 0 bases and J dropped 6; count of bases not matched to a gene: 6. CDR3 in amino acids: CASSVEVAGGGEQYF. In nucleotides, the CDR3 is TGTGCCAGCAGCGTAGAAGTAGCGGGAGGAGGCGAGCAGTACTTC.

The chain has TRBV18 and TRBJ2-4; 9 bases are a match to TRBD1. This CDR3 has 14 residues. The ends lost 1 base at V and 7 bases at J; junction bases unmatched: 2. Germline V lookup: CDR1 KGHSH, CDR2 LQKENI. CDR3 coding DNA: TGTGCCAGCTCACCACGGACAGGGGTTAACATTCAGTACTTC. Encoded protein: CASSPRTGVNIQYF.

CDR3: CASSSQGTEQFF. CDR3 sequence (DNA): TGTGCCAGCAGCTCACAGGGGACTGAGCAGTTCTTC. This chain links TRBV7-2 with TRBJ2-1, with TRBD1 matching 7 bases. Germline V lookup: CDR1 SGHTA, CDR2 FQGNSA. CDR3 size: 12 residues. V dropped 4 bases and J dropped 9; count of bases not matched to a gene: 3.

J is TRBJ1-6 and V is TRBV28; 8 bases are a match to TRBD1. This CDR3 is 16 amino acids long. Per germline, CDR1 MDHEN and CDR2 SYDVKM. With V trimmed by 5 bases and J by 7 bases, 10 bases remained unmatched. As DNA, the CDR3 is TGTGCCAGCAGTCTCACCGCAGGGGGCGGAAATTCACCCCTCCACTTT. Translated, it gives CASSLTAGGGNSPLHF.